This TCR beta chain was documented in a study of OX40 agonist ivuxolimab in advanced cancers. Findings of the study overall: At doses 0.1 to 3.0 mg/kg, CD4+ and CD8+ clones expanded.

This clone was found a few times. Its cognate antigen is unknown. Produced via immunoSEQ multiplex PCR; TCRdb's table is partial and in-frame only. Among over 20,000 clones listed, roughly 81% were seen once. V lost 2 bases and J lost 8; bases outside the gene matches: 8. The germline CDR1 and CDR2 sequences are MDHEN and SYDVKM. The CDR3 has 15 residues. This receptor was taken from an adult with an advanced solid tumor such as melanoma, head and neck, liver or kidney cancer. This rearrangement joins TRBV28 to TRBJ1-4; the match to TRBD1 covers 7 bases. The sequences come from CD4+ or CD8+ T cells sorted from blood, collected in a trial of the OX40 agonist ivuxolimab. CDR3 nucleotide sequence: TGTGCCAGCAGTTTAGAGCAGGGGGGGGGCGAAAAACTGTTTTTT. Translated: CASSLEQGGGEKLFF.